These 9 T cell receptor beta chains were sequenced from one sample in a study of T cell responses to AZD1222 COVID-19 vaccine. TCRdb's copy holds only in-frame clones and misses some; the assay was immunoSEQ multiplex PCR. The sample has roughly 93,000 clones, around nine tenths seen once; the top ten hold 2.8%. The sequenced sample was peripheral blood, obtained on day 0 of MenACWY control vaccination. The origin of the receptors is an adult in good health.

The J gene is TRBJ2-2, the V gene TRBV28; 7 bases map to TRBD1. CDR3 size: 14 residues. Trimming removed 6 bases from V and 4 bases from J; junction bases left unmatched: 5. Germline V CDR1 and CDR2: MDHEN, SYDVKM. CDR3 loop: CASSSGQITGELFF. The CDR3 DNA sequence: TGTGCCAGCAGCTCGGGACAGATCACCGGGGAGCTGTTTTTT.

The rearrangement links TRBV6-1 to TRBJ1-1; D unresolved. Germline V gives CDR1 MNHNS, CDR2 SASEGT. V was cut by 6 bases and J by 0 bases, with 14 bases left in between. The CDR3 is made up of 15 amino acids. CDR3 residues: CASRWTGTLNTEAFF. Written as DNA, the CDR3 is TGTGCCAGCAGATGGACGGGTACTCTGAACACTGAAGCTTTCTTT.

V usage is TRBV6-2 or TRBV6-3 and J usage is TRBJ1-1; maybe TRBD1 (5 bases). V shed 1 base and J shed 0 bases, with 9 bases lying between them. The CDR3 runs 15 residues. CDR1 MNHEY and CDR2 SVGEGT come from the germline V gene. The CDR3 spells CASSYLTVMNTEAFF. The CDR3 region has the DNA TGTGCCAGCAGTTACTTGACAGTCATGAACACTGAAGCTTTCTTT.

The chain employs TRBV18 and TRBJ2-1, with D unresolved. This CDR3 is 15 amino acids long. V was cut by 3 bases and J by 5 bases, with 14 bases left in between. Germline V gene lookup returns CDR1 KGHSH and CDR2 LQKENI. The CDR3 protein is CASSPLQSENNEQFF. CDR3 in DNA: TGTGCCAGCTCACCTCTCCAGTCTGAGAACAATGAGCAGTTCTTC.

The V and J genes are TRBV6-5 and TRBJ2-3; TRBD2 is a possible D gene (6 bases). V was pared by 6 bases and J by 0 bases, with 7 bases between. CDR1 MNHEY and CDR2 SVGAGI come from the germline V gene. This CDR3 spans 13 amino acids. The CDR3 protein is CASRRDSTDTQYF. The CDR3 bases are TGTGCCAGCAGGCGGGACAGCACAGATACGCAGTATTTT.

The CDR3 loop reads CASAIDQGEGNSPLHF. The CDR3 DNA reads TGTGCCAGCGCTATAGACCAGGGGGAGGGAAATTCACCCCTCCACTTT. The V call is TRBV18, the J call TRBJ1-6, with 7 bases fitting TRBD1. The V and J ends lost 8 bases and 7 bases, in that order; junction bases with no gene match: 14. CDR3 length: 16 residues. Germline CDR1 is KGHSH and CDR2 is LQKENI. Together with reference TRBV18 and TRBJ1-6, the CDR3 gives the full variable domain: NAGVMQNPRHLVRRRGQEARLRCSPMKGHSHVYWYRQLPEEGLKFMVYLQKENIIDESGMPKERFSAEFPKEGPSILRIQQVVRGDSAAYFCASAIDQGEGNSPLHFGNGTRLTVT.

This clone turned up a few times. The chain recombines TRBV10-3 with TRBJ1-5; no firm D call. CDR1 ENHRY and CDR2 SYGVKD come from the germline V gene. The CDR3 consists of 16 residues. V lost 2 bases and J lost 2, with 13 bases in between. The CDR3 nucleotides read TGTGCCATCAGTGAGAGTCTCTCGGTCGGCAATCAGCCCCAGCATTTT. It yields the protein CAISESLSVGNQPQHF.

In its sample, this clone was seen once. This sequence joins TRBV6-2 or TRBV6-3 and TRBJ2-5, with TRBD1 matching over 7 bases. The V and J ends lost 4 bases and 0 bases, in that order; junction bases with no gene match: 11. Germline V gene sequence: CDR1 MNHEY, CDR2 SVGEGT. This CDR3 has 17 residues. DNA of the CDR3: TGTGCCAGCAGTTCGAGAACAGGGGTGGTGAACCAAGAGACCCAGTACTTC. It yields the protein CASSSRTGVVNQETQYF.

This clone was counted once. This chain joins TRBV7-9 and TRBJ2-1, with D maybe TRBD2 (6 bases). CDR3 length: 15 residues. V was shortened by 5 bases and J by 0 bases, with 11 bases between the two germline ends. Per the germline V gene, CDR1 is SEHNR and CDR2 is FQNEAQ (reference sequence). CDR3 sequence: CASSEEGSSYNEQFF. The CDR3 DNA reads TGTGCCAGCAGCGAGGAGGGAAGCTCCTACAATGAGCAGTTCTTC.